This T cell receptor beta chain is drawn from a study of human T cells and chemical hapten exposure. Study as a whole: Upper back patch tests used 0.01% DPC, scored after 6 days.

This clonotype was picked up a small number of times. TCRdb re-derived calls from the RACE reads in MiXCR, one entry per CDR3 protein. The sample includes over 100,000 distinct CDR3 sequences, roughly a tenth of them seen just once. Sample time point: patch test 2, 6 weeks after DPC sensitization. Indicated treatment: therapeutic diphenylcyclopropenone sensitization with weekly scalp DPC. The CDR3 has 17 amino acids. From germline, CDR1 is SGHTA and CDR2 FQGTGA. V was pared by 2 bases and J by 0 bases, with 14 bases between. The source of this sequence is a woman between 40 and 50 years old with alopecia areata. Some clones in this sample may be carry-over from other donors' samples. V and J are TRBV7-3 and TRBJ2-1, with D perhaps matching TRBD2 (5 bases). Sequences were derived from whole blood, sampled in connection with sensitization to the hapten diphenylcyclopropenone (DPC). CDR3 DNA sequence: TGTGCCAGCAGCTTAGGCTACGGGGTTAGCTCCTACAATGAGCAGTTCTTC. It encodes CASSLGYGVSSYNEQFF.